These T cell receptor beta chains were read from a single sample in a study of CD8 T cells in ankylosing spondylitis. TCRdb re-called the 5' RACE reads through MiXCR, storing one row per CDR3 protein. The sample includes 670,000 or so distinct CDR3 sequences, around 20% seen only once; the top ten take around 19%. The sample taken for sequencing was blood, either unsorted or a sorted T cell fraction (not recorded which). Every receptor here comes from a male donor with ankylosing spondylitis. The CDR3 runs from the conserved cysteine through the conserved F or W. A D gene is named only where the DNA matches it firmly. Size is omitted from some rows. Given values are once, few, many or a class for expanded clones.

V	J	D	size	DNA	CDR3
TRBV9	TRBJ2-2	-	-	TGTGCCAGCAGCGCCCAGGGGTGGGGCAGGGAGCTGTTTTTT	CASSAQGWGRELFF
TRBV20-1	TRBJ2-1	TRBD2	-	TGCAGTGCCATGGGACTAGCGGGAGGCGAAGGAAACAATGAGCAGTTCTTC	CSAMGLAGGEGNNEQFF
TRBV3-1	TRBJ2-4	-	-	TGTGCCAGCAGCCAAGTGACGCATTCATCGGTAGACAAAAACATTCAGTACTTC	CASSQVTHSSVDKNIQYF
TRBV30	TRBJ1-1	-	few	TGTGCCTGGAGTCTACCGGGACCTTCGAGCACTGAAGCTTTCTTT	CAWSLPGPSSTEAFF
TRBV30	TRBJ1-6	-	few	TGTGCCTGGCACCTCCCCACGCGGAATTCACCCCTCCACTTT	CAWHLPTRNSPLHF
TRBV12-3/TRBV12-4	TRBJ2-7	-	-	TGTGCCAGCAGTGTCCCGGGACCGGGATCCTACGAGCAGTACTTC	CASSVPGPGSYEQYF
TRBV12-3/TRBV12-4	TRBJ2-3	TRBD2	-	TGTGCCAGCACCTCCCGGGGGGGGCCTAGCACAGATACGCAGTATTTT	CASTSRGGPSTDTQYF
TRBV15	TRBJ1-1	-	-	TGTGCCACCAGCAAGGTGAAGATGAACACTGAAGCTTTCTTT	CATSKVKMNTEAFF
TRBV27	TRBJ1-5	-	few	TGTGCCAGCAGTCGCGTCCCTCCATCGGTAGTCAGCAATCAGCCCCAGCATTTT	CASSRVPPSVVSNQPQHF
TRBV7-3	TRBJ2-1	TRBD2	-	TGTGCCAGCAGCCCACGCCCGAGCGGGGGGTCCTTTAATGAGCAGTTCTTC	CASSPRPSGGSFNEQFF
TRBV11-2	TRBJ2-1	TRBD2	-	TGTGCCAGCAGAATAGCGGGAGGGTGGTACAATGAGCAGTTCTTC	CASRIAGGWYNEQFF
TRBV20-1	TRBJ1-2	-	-	TGCAGTGCTAGGGACCAGGCGGAAGCTAACTATGGCTACACCTTC	CSARDQAEANYGYTF
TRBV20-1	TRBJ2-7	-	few	TGCAGTGCTAGAGAAGGCAGGGGAAATTACGAGCAGTACTTC	CSAREGRGNYEQYF